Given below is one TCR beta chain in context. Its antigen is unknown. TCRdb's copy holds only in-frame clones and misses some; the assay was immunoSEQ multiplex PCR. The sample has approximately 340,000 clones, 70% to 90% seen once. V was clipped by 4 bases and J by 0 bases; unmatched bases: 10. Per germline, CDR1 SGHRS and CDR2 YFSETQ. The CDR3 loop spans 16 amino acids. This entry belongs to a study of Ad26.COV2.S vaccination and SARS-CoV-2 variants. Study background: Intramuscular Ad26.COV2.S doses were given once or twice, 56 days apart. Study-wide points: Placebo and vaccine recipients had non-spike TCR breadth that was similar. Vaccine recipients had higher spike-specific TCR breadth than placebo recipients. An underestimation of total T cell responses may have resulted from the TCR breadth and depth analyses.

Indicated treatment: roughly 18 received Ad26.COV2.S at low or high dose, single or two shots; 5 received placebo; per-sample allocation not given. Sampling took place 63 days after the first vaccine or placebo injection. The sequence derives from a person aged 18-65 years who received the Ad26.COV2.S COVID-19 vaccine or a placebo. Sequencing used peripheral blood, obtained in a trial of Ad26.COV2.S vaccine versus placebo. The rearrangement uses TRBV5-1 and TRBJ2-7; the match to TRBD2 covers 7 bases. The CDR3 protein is CASSPGLRDYSYEQYF. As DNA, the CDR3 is TGCGCCAGCAGCCCAGGACTTCGGGACTACTCCTACGAGCAGTACTTC.